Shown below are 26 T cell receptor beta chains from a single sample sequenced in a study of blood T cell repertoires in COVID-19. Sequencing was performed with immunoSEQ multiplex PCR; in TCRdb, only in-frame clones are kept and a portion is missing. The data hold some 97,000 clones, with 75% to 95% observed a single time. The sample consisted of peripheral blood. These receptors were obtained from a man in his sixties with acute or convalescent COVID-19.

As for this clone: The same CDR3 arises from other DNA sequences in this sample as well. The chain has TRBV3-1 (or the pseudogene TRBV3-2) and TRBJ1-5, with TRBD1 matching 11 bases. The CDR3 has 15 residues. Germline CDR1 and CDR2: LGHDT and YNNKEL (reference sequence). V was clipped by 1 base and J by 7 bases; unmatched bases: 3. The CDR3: CASSQGTGGVQPQHF. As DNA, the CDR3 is TGTGCCAGCAGCCAAGGGACAGGGGGCGTCCAGCCCCAGCATTTT.

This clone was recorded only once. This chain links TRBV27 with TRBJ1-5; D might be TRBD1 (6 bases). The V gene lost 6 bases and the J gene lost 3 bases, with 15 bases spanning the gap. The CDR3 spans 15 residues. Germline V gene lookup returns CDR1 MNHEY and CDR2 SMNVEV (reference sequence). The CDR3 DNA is TGTGCCAGCAGCCACAGGGTGCCCCTCAATCAGCCCCAGCATTTT. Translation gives CASSHRVPLNQPQHF.

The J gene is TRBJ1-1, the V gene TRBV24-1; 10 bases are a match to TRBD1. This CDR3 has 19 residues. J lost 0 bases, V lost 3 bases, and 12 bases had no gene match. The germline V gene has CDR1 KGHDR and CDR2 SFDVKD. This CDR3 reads CATSDLHVRDRGMNTEAFF. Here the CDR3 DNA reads TGTGCCACCAGTGATCTCCACGTCCGGGACAGGGGCATGAACACTGAAGCTTTCTTT.

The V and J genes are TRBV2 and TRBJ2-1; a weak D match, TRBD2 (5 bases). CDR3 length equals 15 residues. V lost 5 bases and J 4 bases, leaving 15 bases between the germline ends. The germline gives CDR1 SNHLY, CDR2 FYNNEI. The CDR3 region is CASSRLTGRYNEQFF. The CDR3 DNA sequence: TGTGCCAGCAGTAGATTGACGGGGAGATACAATGAGCAGTTCTTC.

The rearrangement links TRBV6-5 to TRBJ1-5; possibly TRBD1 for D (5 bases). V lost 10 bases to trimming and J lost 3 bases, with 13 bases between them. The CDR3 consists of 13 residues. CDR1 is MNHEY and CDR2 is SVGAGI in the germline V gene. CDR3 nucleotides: TGTGCCACCCGGCAGGGAATCAATCAGCCCCAGCATTTT. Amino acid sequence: CATRQGINQPQHF.

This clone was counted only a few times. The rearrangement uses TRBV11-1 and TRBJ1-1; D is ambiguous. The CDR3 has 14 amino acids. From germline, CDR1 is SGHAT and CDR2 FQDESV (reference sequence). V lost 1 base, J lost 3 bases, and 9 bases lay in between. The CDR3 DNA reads TGTGCCAGCAGCTTAGGGAGCATGGACACTGAAGCTTTCTTT. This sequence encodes CASSLGSMDTEAFF.

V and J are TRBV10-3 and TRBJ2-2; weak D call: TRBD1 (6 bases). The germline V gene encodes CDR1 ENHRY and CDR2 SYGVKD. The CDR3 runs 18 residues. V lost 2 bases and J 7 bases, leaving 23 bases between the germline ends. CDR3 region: CAISESQGNPKWNGELFF. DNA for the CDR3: TGTGCCATCAGTGAGAGCCAGGGGAACCCCAAGTGGAACGGGGAGCTGTTTTTT.

The CDR3 DNA follows: TGTGCCAGCAGCCCCTCAACTCGGTGGACTGAAGCTTTCTTT. Protein sequence: CASSPSTRWTEAFF. This chain links TRBV6-2 or TRBV6-3 with TRBJ1-1, with no clear D. Germline V gives CDR1 MNHEY, CDR2 SVGEGT. V shed 6 bases and J shed 5 bases, with 16 bases lying between them. The CDR3 is 14 residues long.

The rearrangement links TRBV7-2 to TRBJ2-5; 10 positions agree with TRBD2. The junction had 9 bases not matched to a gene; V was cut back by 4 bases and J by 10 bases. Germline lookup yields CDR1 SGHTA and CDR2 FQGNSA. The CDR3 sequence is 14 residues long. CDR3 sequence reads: CASSSLSGGLDQYF. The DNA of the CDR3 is TGTGCCAGCAGCTCACTTAGCGGGGGGCTAGACCAGTACTTC.

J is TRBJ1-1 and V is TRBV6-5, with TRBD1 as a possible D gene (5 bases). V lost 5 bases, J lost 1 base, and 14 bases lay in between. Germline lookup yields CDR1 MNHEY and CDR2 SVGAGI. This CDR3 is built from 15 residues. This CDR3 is CASSTRDFENTEAFF. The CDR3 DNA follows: TGTGCCAGCAGTACCCGGGACTTTGAGAACACTGAAGCTTTCTTT.

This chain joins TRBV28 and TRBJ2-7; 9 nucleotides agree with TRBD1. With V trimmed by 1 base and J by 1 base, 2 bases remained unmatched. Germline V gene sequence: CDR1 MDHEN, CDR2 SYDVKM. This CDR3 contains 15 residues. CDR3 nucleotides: TGTGCCAGCAGTTTATTCGGGACAGGGTCCTACGAGCAGTACTTC. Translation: CASSLFGTGSYEQYF.

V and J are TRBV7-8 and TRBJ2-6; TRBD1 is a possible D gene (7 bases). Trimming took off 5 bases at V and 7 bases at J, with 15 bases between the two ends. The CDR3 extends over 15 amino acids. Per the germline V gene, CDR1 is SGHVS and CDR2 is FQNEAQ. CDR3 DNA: TGTGCCAGCAGCCCCAGGGGGGTCTTCGCCAACGTCCTGACTTTC. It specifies CASSPRGVFANVLTF.

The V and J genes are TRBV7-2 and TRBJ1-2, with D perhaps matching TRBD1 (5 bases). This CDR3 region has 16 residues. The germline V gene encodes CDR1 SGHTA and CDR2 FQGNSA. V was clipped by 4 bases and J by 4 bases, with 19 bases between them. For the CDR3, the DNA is TGTGCCAGCAGCTCCCCTTTGGGAGGGGACGTCTATGGCTACACCTTC. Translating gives CASSSPLGGDVYGYTF.

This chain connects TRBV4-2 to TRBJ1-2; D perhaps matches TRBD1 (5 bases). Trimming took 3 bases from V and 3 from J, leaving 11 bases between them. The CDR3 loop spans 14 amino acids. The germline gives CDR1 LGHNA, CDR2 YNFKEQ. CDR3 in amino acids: CASSQGGYDYGYTF. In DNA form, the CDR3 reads TGTGCCAGCAGCCAGGGGGGATATGACTATGGCTACACCTTC.

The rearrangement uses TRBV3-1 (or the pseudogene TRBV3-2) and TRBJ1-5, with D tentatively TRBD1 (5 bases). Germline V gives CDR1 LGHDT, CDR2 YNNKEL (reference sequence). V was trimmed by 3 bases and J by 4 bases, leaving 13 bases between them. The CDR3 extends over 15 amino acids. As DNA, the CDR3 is TGTGCCAGCAGCCACGACAGCTTACCTAATCAGCCCCAGCATTTT. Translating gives CASSHDSLPNQPQHF.

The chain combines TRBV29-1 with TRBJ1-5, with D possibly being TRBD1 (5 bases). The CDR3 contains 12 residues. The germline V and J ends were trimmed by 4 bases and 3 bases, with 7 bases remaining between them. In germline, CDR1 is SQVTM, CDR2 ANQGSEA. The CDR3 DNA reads TGCAGCGTTGGGGGGGTCAATCAGCCCCAGCATTTT. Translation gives CSVGGVNQPQHF.

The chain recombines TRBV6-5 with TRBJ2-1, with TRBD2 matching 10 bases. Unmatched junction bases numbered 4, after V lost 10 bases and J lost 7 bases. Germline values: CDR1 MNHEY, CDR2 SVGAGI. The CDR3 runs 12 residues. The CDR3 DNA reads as TGTGCCACTGAGCGGGGGGGAAATGAGCAGTTCTTC. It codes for CATERGGNEQFF.

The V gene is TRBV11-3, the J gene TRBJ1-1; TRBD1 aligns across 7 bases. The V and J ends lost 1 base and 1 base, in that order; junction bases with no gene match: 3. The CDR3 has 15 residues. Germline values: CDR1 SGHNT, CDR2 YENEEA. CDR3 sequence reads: CASSLGGTENTEAFF. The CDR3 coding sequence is TGTGCCAGCAGCTTAGGAGGGACAGAGAACACTGAAGCTTTCTTT.

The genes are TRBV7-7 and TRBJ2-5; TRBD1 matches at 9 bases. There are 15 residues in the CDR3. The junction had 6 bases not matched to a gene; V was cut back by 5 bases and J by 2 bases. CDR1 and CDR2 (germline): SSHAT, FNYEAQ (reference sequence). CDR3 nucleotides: TGTGCCAGCAGCCCGAACAGGGGGCGGCAAGAGACCCAGTACTTC. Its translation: CASSPNRGRQETQYF.

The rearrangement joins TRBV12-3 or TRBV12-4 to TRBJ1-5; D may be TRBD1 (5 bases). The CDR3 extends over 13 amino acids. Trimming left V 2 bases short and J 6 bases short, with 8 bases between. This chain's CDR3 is CASSLRGTQPQHF. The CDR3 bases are TGTGCCAGCAGTTTACGCGGGACTCAGCCCCAGCATTTT.

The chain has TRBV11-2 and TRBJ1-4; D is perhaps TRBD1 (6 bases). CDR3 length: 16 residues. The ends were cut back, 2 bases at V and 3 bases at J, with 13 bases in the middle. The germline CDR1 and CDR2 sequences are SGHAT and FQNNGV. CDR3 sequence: CASSLLWGRANEKLFF. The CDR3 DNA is TGTGCCAGCAGCTTACTTTGGGGGCGGGCTAATGAAAAACTGTTTTTT.

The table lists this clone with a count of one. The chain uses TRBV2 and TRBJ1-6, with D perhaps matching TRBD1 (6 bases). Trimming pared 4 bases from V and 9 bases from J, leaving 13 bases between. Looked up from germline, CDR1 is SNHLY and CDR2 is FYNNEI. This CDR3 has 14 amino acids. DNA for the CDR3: TGTGCCAGCAGTGCCATACAGGGCGGTTCACCCCTCCACTTT. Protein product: CASSAIQGGSPLHF.

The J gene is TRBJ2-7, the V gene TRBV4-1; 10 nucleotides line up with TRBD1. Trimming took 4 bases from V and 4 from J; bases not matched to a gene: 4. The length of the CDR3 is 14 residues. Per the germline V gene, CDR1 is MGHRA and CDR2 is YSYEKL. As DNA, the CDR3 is TGCGCCAGCAGCCGAGGGACAGGGGATTACGAGCAGTACTTC. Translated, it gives CASSRGTGDYEQYF.

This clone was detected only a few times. The CDR3 sequence is CASSMNPTGRNQPQHF. DNA for the CDR3: TGTGCCAGTAGTATGAATCCCACAGGGCGGAATCAGCCCCAGCATTTT. The V and J genes are TRBV19 and TRBJ1-5; D is possibly TRBD1 (6 bases). CDR3 length equals 16 residues. Trimming pared 3 bases from V and 4 bases from J, leaving 16 bases between. Looked up from germline, CDR1 is LNHDA and CDR2 is SQIVND (reference sequence).

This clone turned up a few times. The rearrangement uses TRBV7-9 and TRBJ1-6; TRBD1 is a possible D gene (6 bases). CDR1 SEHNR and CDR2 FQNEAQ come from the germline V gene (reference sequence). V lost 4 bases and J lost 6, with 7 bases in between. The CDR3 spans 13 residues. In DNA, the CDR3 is TGTGCCAGCAGCTCACAGGGTAATTCACCCCTCCACTTT. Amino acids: CASSSQGNSPLHF. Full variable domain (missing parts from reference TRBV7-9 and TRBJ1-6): DTGVSQNPRHKITKRGQNVTFRCDPISEHNRLYWYRQTLGQGPEFLTYFQNEAQLEKSRLLSDRFSAERPKGSFSTLEIQRTEQGDSAMYLCASSSQGNSPLHFGNGTRLTVT.

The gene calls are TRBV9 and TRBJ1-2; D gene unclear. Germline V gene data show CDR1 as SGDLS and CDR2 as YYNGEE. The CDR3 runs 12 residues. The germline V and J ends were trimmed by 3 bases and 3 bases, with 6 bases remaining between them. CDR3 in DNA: TGTGCCAGCAGCGGGAGAGACTATGGCTACACCTTC. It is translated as CASSGRDYGYTF.